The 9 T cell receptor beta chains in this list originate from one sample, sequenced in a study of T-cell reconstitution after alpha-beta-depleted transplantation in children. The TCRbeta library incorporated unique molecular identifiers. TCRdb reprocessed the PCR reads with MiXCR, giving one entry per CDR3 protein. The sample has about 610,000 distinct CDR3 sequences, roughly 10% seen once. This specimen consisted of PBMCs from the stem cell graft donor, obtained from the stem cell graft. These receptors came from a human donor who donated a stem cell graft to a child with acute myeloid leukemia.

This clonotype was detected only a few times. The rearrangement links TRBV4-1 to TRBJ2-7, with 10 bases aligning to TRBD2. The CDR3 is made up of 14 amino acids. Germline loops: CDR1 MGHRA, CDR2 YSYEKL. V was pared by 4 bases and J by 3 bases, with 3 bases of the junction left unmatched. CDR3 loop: CASSPTSGFYEQYF. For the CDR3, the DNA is TGCGCCAGCAGCCCGACTAGCGGGTTCTACGAGCAGTACTTC.

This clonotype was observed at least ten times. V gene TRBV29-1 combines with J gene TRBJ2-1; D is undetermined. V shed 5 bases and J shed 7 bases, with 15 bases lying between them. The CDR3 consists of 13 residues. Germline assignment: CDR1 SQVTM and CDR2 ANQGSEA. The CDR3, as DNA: TGCAGCGTTTCCTCTCTGGCAGATAATGAGCAGTTCTTC. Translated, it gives CSVSSLADNEQFF.

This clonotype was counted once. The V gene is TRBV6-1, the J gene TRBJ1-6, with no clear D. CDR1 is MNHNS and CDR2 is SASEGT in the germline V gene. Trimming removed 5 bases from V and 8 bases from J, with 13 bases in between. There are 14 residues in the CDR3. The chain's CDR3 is CASSLRITDSPLHF. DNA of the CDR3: TGTGCCAGCAGTCTGCGGATCACTGATTCACCCCTCCACTTT.

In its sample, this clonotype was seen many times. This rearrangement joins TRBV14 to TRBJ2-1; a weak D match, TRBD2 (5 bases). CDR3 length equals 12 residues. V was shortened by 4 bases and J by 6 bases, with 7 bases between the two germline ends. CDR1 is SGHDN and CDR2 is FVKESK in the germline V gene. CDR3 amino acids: CASSPGVNEQFF. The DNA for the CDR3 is TGTGCCAGCAGCCCCGGGGTCAATGAGCAGTTCTTC.

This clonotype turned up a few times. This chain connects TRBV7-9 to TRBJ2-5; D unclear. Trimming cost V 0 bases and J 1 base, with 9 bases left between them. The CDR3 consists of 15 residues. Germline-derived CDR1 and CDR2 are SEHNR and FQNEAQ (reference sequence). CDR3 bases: TGTGCCAGCAGCTTAGCTTGGCGAACCCAAGAGACCCAGTACTTC. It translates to CASSLAWRTQETQYF.

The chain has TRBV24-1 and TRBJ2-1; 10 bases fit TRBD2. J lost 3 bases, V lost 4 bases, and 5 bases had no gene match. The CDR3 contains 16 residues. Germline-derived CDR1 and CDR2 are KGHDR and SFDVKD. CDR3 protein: CATSDPSGGDYNEQFF. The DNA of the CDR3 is TGTGCCACCAGTGACCCGAGCGGGGGGGACTACAATGAGCAGTTCTTC.

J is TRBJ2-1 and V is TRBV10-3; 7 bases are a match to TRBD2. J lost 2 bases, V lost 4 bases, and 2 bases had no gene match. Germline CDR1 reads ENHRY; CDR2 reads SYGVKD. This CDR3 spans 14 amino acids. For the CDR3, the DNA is TGTGCCATCAGTGTGGCGGGAGCCTACAATGAGCAGTTCTTC. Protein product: CAISVAGAYNEQFF.

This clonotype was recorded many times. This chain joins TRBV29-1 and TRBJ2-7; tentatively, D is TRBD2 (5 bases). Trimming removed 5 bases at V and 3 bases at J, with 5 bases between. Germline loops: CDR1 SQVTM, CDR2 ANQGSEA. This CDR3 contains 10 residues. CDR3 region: CSVRGYEQYF. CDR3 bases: TGCAGCGTTCGGGGCTACGAGCAGTACTTC.

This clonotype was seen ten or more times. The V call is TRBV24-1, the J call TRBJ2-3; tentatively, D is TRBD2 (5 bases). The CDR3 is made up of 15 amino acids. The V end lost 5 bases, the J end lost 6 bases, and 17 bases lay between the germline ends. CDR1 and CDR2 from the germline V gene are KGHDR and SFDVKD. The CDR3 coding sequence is TGTGCCACCAGTGTACACGGAGGCGGCGAGGATACGCAGTATTTT. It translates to CATSVHGGGEDTQYF.